A selection of T cell receptor beta chains follows, all from one sample in a study of cytomegalovirus exposure and HLA in healthy donors. The protocol was immunoSEQ multiplex PCR, while the TCRdb copy is restricted to in-frame clones and leaves out a portion. Among 180,000 or so clones listed, 80% to 90% were seen once. Material: PBMCs. These receptors all come from a woman in her twenties or thirties in good health and CMV-seropositive. CDR3s include the opening cysteine and the closing phenylalanine or tryptophan. Each record gives: J gene, V gene, D gene, clone size, CDR3 length, CDR3 DNA, CDR3 protein. D genes are given only for firm matches. Part of the rows lack a size; the others show once, few, many or a class for expanded clones.

>TRBJ2-2|TRBV5-4|TRBD2|NA|14
TGTGCCAGCAGCCAAGGCGGGGGGACCGGGGAGCTGTTTTTT
CASSQGGGTGELFF
>TRBJ2-1|TRBV9|NA|NA|15
TGTGCCAGCAGCGCGGACTCGAGCTCCTACAATGAGCAGTTCTTC
CASSADSSSYNEQFF
>TRBJ2-7|TRBV11-1|TRBD2|once|14
TGTGCCAGCAGTCGAACTAGCGGGAGGAACGAGCAGTACTTC
CASSRTSGRNEQYF
>TRBJ2-7|TRBV7-9|NA|NA|15
TGTGCCAGCAGCTTGGGGGGAAGCAACTCCTACGAGCAGTACTTC
CASSLGGSNSYEQYF
>TRBJ1-5|TRBV28|NA|NA|13
TGCCCCGACACGACAGGAGGCAATCAGCCCCAGCATTTT
CPDTTGGNQPQHF
>TRBJ2-7|TRBV5-4|TRBD1|NA|15
TGTGCCAGCAGCTCCGACAGGGACCCCTCCTACGAGCAGTACTTC
CASSSDRDPSYEQYF
>TRBJ1-5|TRBV15|NA|few|16
TGTGCCACCAGCAGAAACCCTAGGAGTAGCAATCAGCCCCAGCATTTT
CATSRNPRSSNQPQHF
>TRBJ1-2|TRBV29-1|NA|few|14
TGCAGCGTTGAAATAACAGGGTTACCGTATGGCTACACCTTC
CSVEITGLPYGYTF
>TRBJ2-5|TRBV11-1|NA|NA|15
TGTGCCAGCAGCCGAAACAGTGCAGTCCCCGGGACCCAGTACTTC
CASSRNSAVPGTQYF
>TRBJ2-5|TRBV7-9|TRBD2|NA|15
TGTGCCAGCAGCCCTAGACTAGCGGGAATAGAGACCCAGTACTTC
CASSPRLAGIETQYF
>TRBJ2-2|TRBV2|NA|once|16
TGTGCCAGCAGTGAAGAGGGGACATTGAACACCGGGGAGCTGTTTTTT
CASSEEGTLNTGELFF
>TRBJ2-1|TRBV19|NA|NA|13
TGTGCCAGTAGTCCATCAACTACTAATGAGCAGTTCTTC
CASSPSTTNEQFF
>TRBJ2-3|TRBV18|NA|NA|14
TGTGCCAGCTCACAGAGTTTAAACACAGATACGCAGTATTTT
CASSQSLNTDTQYF
>TRBJ2-2|TRBV15|TRBD1|NA|16
TGTGCCACCAGCAGGTGGGGGACAGGGAACACCGGGGAGCTGTTTTTT
CATSRWGTGNTGELFF
>TRBJ1-5|TRBV2|NA|NA|14
TGTGCCACCGCGACAGGAGAAAGCAATCAGCCCCAGCATTTT
CATATGESNQPQHF
>TRBJ1-2|TRBV4-2|TRBD1|NA|16
TGTGCCAGCAGCTCGATAGGGACAGGGGGGATCTATGGCTACACCTTC
CASSSIGTGGIYGYTF
>TRBJ1-5|TRBV18|NA|NA|14
TGTGCCAGCTCCTCCGAGGATAGCAATCAGCCCCAGCATTTT
CASSSEDSNQPQHF
>TRBJ2-7|TRBV7-6|NA|NA|14
TGTGCCAGCAGCCCAGACCAGGGGTCCTACGAGCAGTACTTC
CASSPDQGSYEQYF
>TRBJ1-4|TRBV12-5|TRBD1|NA|16
TGTGCTAGTGCGGGGGACAGGGGGCCAACTAATGAAAAACTGTTTTTT
CASAGDRGPTNEKLFF
>TRBJ2-3|TRBV5-1|NA|NA|15
TGCGCCAGCGGCGTTGGAGGGCAGAACACAGATACGCAGTATTTT
CASGVGGQNTDTQYF
>TRBJ2-1|TRBV29-1|TRBD1|NA|15
TGCAGCGTCGAGCCCCTCGGACAGGAAAACAATGAGCAGTTCTTC
CSVEPLGQENNEQFF
>TRBJ2-7|TRBV27|TRBD1|NA|15
TGTGCCAGCAGTTTAAGGGGGCAGGGGAGCTACGAGCAGTACTTC
CASSLRGQGSYEQYF
>TRBJ2-7|TRBV28|TRBD2|NA|14
TGTGCCAGCAGTTTAAAGGCGGGAGCGAACGAGCAGTACTTC
CASSLKAGANEQYF
>TRBJ2-1|TRBV2|TRBD2|NA|14
TGTGCCAGCAGAAGGACTAGCGGATACAATGAGCAGTTCTTC
CASRRTSGYNEQFF
>TRBJ2-3|TRBV5-6|NA|NA|14
TGTGCCAGCAGCTTCGGGACTAGCACAGATACGCAGTATTTT
CASSFGTSTDTQYF
>TRBJ1-3|TRBV5-1|NA|NA|15
TGCGCCAGCAGCTTGTCAGGAGGCTCTGGAAACACCATATATTTT
CASSLSGGSGNTIYF
>TRBJ2-5|TRBV29-1|TRBD2|NA|14
TGCAGCGCCGTTAAGGGGGAGCGGGGGGAGACCCAGTACTTC
CSAVKGERGETQYF
>TRBJ2-7|TRBV2|NA|NA|14
TGTGCCAGCAGTGTTCTAGCCCCCGGCTACGAGCAGTACTTC
CASSVLAPGYEQYF
>TRBJ2-7|TRBV28|TRBD1|NA|14
TGTGCCAGCAGTCCGACAGGGCTAAGCGACGAGCAGTACTTC
CASSPTGLSDEQYF
>TRBJ2-1|TRBV6-5|NA|NA|15
TGTGCCAGCACTCCCCCGACGGGCTCCTACAATGAGCAGTTCTTC
CASTPPTGSYNEQFF
>TRBJ2-7|TRBV5-1|NA|NA|13
TGCGCCAGCAGCCCGACAGCGAACTACGAGCAGTACTTC
CASSPTANYEQYF
>TRBJ1-1|TRBV6-1|TRBD1|NA|14
TGTGCCAGCAGTGACAGGTGGGACAGGGGGTACGCTTTCTTT
CASSDRWDRGYAFF
>TRBJ1-5|TRBV19|NA|NA|13
TGTGCCAGTAGCCAGGGGCATCCCCAGCCCCAGCATTTT
CASSQGHPQPQHF
>TRBJ1-1|TRBV7-8|NA|once|16
TGTGCCAGCAGCTTAGAAAGGAGGGGGGGTTTAACTGAAGCTTTCTTT
CASSLERRGGLTEAFF
>TRBJ1-1|TRBV4-2|TRBD1|NA|15
TGTGCCAGCAGCCAACAAGAGGGGGCTGCCGAGGGGGCTTTCTTT
CASSQQEGAAEGAFF
>TRBJ2-2|TRBV7-2|NA|NA|11
TGTGCCAGCAGTAAATACGGGGAGCTGTTTTTT
CASSKYGELFF
>TRBJ2-7|TRBV5-1|TRBD1|NA|13
TGCGCCAGCAGGACAGGGGACGTCTACGAGCAGTACTTC
CASRTGDVYEQYF
>TRBJ1-3|TRBV5-1|NA|once|15
TGCGCCAGCAGCTTGGGGACAGACTCTGGAAACACCATATATTTT
CASSLGTDSGNTIYF
>TRBJ1-1|TRBV27|TRBD1|NA|16
TGTGCCAGCAGTTCCCGGAGGGGGACAGGGAACACTGAAGCTTTCTTT
CASSSRRGTGNTEAFF
>TRBJ1-1|TRBV6-5|NA|NA|15
TGTGCCAGCAGTTACTCTTTTAACAGGAACACTGAAGCTTTCTTT
CASSYSFNRNTEAFF
>TRBJ1-4|TRBV11-3|NA|NA|14
TGTGCCAGCAGCTTTGCAGCAACTAATGAAAAACTGTTTTTT
CASSFAATNEKLFF
>TRBJ2-1|TRBV7-9|TRBD2|NA|19
TGTGCCAGCAGCCTACTAGGGGTCAGTATGACTAGCGGGGGCAATGAGCAGTTCTTC
CASSLLGVSMTSGGNEQFF
>TRBJ2-7|TRBV28|TRBD2|NA|15
TGTGCCAGCACTTACGCGGGACTAGCGGCCTTTAGGCAGTACTTC
CASTYAGLAAFRQYF
>TRBJ1-1|TRBV27|NA|NA|17
TGTGCCAGCGTAAGTCTGGGTTGGAACACTGAGGGCGGGGAAGCTTTCTTT
CASVSLGWNTEGGEAFF
>TRBJ1-2|TRBV6-4|NA|NA|16
TGTGCCAGCAGTGTCTCCCCGGGACTTTCGGCCGTTGGCTACACCTTC
CASSVSPGLSAVGYTF
>TRBJ1-1|TRBV5-1|NA|NA|14
TGCGCCAGCAGCTACAAGACAGGACACACTGAAGCTTTCTTT
CASSYKTGHTEAFF